A few counts support the clone carrying this TCR beta chain. What it binds is not known. Those who donated were healthy HIV-negative adults, with no recent acute infections or vaccinations reported. TCRdb's table, derived via immunoSEQ multiplex PCR, lists solely in-frame clones and lacks some. The sample has more than 2,000,000 clones; over 90% are singletons. The source of the sample is a study of shared clonotypes between healthy human individuals. Overall study findings and caveats: Larger estimated richness was generally recorded for naive subsets relative to memory subsets.

The CDR3 spans 15 residues. The germline CDR1 and CDR2 sequences are SEHNR and FQNEAQ (reference sequence). J was trimmed by 6 bases and V by 5 bases; bases with no gene match: 11. The TCR comes from a man between 18 and 29 years old in good health. Some clones in this sample may be carry-over from other donors' samples. Sequences were obtained from naive CD4+ T cells from PBMCs. Subset described: CD45RA+ positively selected. The V call is TRBV7-9, the J call TRBJ2-7; 9 bases match TRBD2. The DNA for the CDR3 is TGTGCCAGCAGCCGGCAGGCGGGAGGGTTCTCCGAGCAGTACTTC. Amino acids: CASSRQAGGFSEQYF.